This TCR beta chain emerged from a study of T cell responses to AZD1222 COVID-19 vaccine. Assay used: immunoSEQ multiplex PCR; TCRdb lists only in-frame clones, some missing. Among around 85,000 clones listed, roughly 85% were seen once. The CDR3 contains 15 residues. Trimming cost V 6 bases and J 2 bases; bases outside gene matches: 5. Germline CDR1 is MNHEY and CDR2 is SMNVEV (reference sequence). Study observations and caveats: Spike-specific TCR breadth and depth rose after two AZD1222 doses. Sampled repertoires all dated from after the peak T cell response.

To note about this clone: Its antigen remains unknown.

The sample in question was peripheral blood, obtained on day 0 of AZD1222 vaccination. The rearrangement links TRBV27 to TRBJ1-3; 9 bases match TRBD1. The sequence came from an adult in good health. As DNA, the CDR3 is TGTGCCAGCAGCCAAGACAGGGGGACTGGAAACACCATATATTTT. Translating gives CASSQDRGTGNTIYF.